One T cell receptor beta chain is described in this entry. V dropped 0 bases and J dropped 2 bases, with 11 bases sitting between them. This CDR3 is built from 16 residues. CDR1 is SGHVS, CDR2 FQNEAQ, per germline. The data stem from a study of blood T cell repertoires in COVID-19. Background on the study: Samples taken during acute and convalescent COVID-19 were collected in the United States, Italy and Spain. T cells, B-cell-depleted T cells, or PBMCs provided the cDNA or gDNA that served as material.

Libraries were prepared by immunoSEQ multiplex PCR; TCRdb keeps only in-frame clonotypes and omits some of them. Among tens of thousands of clones listed, approximately 80% were seen once. The TCR originated in a man older than 75 with active or convalescent COVID-19. The sequencing sample was made of peripheral blood. The V gene is TRBV7-8, the J gene TRBJ1-5; D might be TRBD1 (5 bases). CDR3 sequence reads: CASSLAGGGGNQPQHF. The CDR3 region has the DNA TGTGCCAGCAGCTTAGCGGGGGGAGGGGGCAATCAGCCCCAGCATTTT.